This is a list of T cell receptor beta chains from one sample in a study of T cell repertoires in cytomegalovirus infection. These receptors lack a known antigen. TCRdb reprocessed the reads via MiXCR and lists one record per CDR3 protein. The repertoire has about 900,000 distinct CDR3 sequences, 31% of them found once; the top ten carry about an eighth. The material sequenced was cultured CD8+ T cells from PBMCs, taken from culture after CMV antigen stimulation. The receptors derive from a human donor in good health (CMV status not recorded). Some clones in this sample may be carry-over from other donors' samples. The CDR3 runs from the conserved cysteine through the conserved F or W. Each record gives: clone size, J gene, V gene, CDR3 protein. Expanded clones are given a class, and other clones once, few, many or no size at all.

NA TRBJ1-5 TRBV27 CASSPRDSRYQPQHF
NA TRBJ2-1 TRBV6-5 CASSYSVPDKSLNNEQFF
NA TRBJ1-1 TRBV6-5 CASSIIMNTEAFF
NA TRBJ2-3 TRBV11-2 CANSQWGSGGPTDTQYF
NA TRBJ1-2 TRBV7-2 CASSLGEADYGYTF
NA TRBJ1-1 TRBV28 CASSLSRGLGTEAFF
NA TRBJ2-5 TRBV5-5 CASSAPGDGAQYF
NA TRBJ1-1 TRBV6-2/TRBV6-3 CASSAQWNTEAFF
few TRBJ1-5 TRBV5-6 CASSFNGVYSNQPQHF
few TRBJ1-1 TRBV6-1 CASNTRDRGPGNTEAFF
NA TRBJ2-1 TRBV7-8 CASSTKTGVQNQQFF
many TRBJ2-1 TRBV10-3 CAINYYRISTYNEQFF
few TRBJ2-1 TRBV19 CASTVASGGGNEQFF
many TRBJ1-5 TRBV7-8 CASSLARLNQPQHF
NA TRBJ1-3 TRBV7-9 CASSPGPPNSGNTIYF
few TRBJ1-4 TRBV27 CASSPNRMNEKLFF
NA TRBJ2-3 TRBV28 CASSPRVFSDTQYF
NA TRBJ2-3 TRBV5-1 CASSLAGGEADTQYF
NA TRBJ2-1 TRBV6-1 CASSEGTDNEQFF
many TRBJ2-5 TRBV10-3 CAISESKWDSQPETQYF
once TRBJ1-1 TRBV7-9 CASSLVVTVNTEAFF
NA TRBJ1-4 TRBV5-6 CASSLGSRVTLEKLFF
NA TRBJ1-1 TRBV6-5 CASSYSRGREAFF
few TRBJ2-2 TRBV5-1 CASSLTEWETGELFF
NA TRBJ1-4 TRBV13 CASRTGVVNEKLFF
NA TRBJ1-2 TRBV7-2 CASSLSGSRGYTF